This T cell receptor beta chain was sequenced for a study of beta chain features in type 1 diabetes. In its sample, this clone was seen a few times. V dropped 1 base and J dropped 7 bases, with 5 bases sitting between them. CDR1 and CDR2 (germline): MGHRA, YSYEKL. The CDR3 is 12 residues long. Expressed TCRB transcripts were sequenced after all isolated RNA was converted to cDNA. Deep immunoSEQ sequencing covered naive, central memory and regulatory T cell samples. Assay used: immunoSEQ multiplex PCR; TCRdb lists only in-frame clones, some missing. The sample carries fewer than 250,000 clones, 9% to 10% recorded once.

Sequencing input: naive CD4+ T cells from blood. The receptor was isolated from a woman younger than 30 in good health. The V gene is TRBV4-1, the J gene TRBJ2-1; no firm D call. In DNA form, the CDR3 reads TGCGCCAGCAGCCAAGTCAGGAATGAGCAGTTCTTC. Translation gives CASSQVRNEQFF.